A single T cell receptor beta chain is shown here with its context. Antigen unknown. Time point in this sample: newly diagnosed, previously untreated cHL patient sample. This sample stems from a study of PD-1 blockade in classical Hodgkin lymphoma. The method was immunoSEQ multiplex PCR; TCRdb's version includes in-frame clones alone and lacks a portion of them. The sample yields 30,000 to 35,000 clones, around 94% seen once. Study-wide findings and caveats: The origin of the repertoire differences remains undefined, with disease activity or prior therapy as possible causes. Reported baseline diversity: healthy donors highest, relapsed/refractory patients lowest.

The germline V and J ends were trimmed by 2 bases and 7 bases, with 10 bases remaining between them. The germline V gene has CDR1 SGHKS and CDR2 YYEKEE (reference sequence). The CDR3 spans 12 residues. This chain connects TRBV5-5 to TRBJ2-7; D is uncertain. This receptor was taken from a human donor with classical Hodgkin lymphoma. Source material: peripheral blood mononuclear cells (PBMCs). CDR3 sequence (DNA): TGTGCCAGCAGCTTTCCACTTGGGGAGCAGTACTTC. The encoded protein is CASSFPLGEQYF.